Listed here are 7 T cell receptor beta chains from one sample, sequenced in a study of pediatric ulcerative colitis (dated by TCRdb to about 2019). Library preparation used the immunoSEQ multiplex PCR assay. TCRdb retrieved this table from immuneACCESS and kept in-frame rearrangements only. Not all clones are present; in checked studies, unresolved V genes account for under half, and no reason is known for the remainder. For this sample the table gives about 17,000 clones, of which roughly 74% were detected only once. About 3% of the sample comes from the top ten. During colonoscopy, one to two pinch biopsies were obtained from the rectum for research purposes. The source material was gut tissue. These receptors were taken from a girl between 5 and 17 years old with moderate ulcerative colitis.

CDR3 amino acids: CASSFHSNQPQHF. The CDR3 bases are TGTGCCAGCAGCTTTCATAGCAATCAGCCCCAGCATTTT. This sequence joins TRBV7-2 and TRBJ1-5; the D is unclear. The germline V gene has CDR1 SGHTA and CDR2 FQGNSA. This CDR3 has 13 amino acids. Between the trimmed V and J ends, which lost 3 bases and 0 bases, there was a span of 3 bases.

This chain joins TRBV7-6 and TRBJ2-7, with D possibly TRBD1 on 6 matching bases. Trimming shortened V by 4 bases and J by 6 bases, and 13 bases separated the two germline ends. CDR1 SGHVS and CDR2 FNYEAQ come from the germline V gene. The CDR3 totals 13 residues. CDR3 region: CASSYVTGSEQYF. CDR3 nucleotides: TGTGCCAGCAGCTACGTCACAGGGTCCGAGCAGTACTTC.

J is TRBJ1-2 and V is TRBV2; 10 bases agree with TRBD1. This CDR3 has 14 residues. CDR1 and CDR2 (germline): SNHLY, FYNNEI. J gave up 4 bases and V 11 bases, and 10 bases lay outside the gene matches. The CDR3 reads CAGARTGGAYGYTF. The DNA for the CDR3 is TGTGCCGGAGCCCGGACAGGGGGGGCCTATGGCTACACCTTC.

The chain employs TRBV30 and TRBJ2-7; D not certain. Per germline, CDR1 GTSNPN and CDR2 SVGIG (reference sequence). The V end was cut by 0 bases, the J end by 5 bases, with 17 bases between. The CDR3 extends over 15 amino acids. The CDR3, as DNA: TGTGCCTGGAGTGTTCGTATGAGTAGGTCCGACGAGCAGTACTTC. Its translation: CAWSVRMSRSDEQYF. The entire variable domain, with the rest obtained from reference TRBV30 and TRBJ2-7, is as follows: SQTIHQWPATLVQPVGSPLSLECTVEGTSNPNLYWYRQAAGRGLQLLFYSVGIGQISSEVPQNLSASRPQDRQFILSSKKLLLSDSGFYLCAWSVRMSRSDEQYFGPGTRLTVT.

V usage is TRBV7-3 and J usage is TRBJ2-5; 9 positions agree with TRBD2. The CDR3 runs 13 residues. From germline, CDR1 is SGHTA and CDR2 FQGTGA. After removal of 5 bases from V and 5 bases from J, the junction contained 3 bases not matched to a gene. DNA for the CDR3: TGTGCCAGCAGCGTTACTAGCGGGGAGACCCAGTACTTC. This encodes CASSVTSGETQYF.

This clone occurred a few times. The chain joins TRBV7-9 to TRBJ2-7, with D possibly being TRBD1 (6 bases). The germline CDR1 and CDR2 sequences are SEHNR and FQNEAQ (reference sequence). Between the trimmed V and J ends, which lost 2 bases and 6 bases, there was a span of 17 bases. The CDR3 is 15 residues long. CDR3 loop: CASSLLSGALGEQYF. Written as DNA, the CDR3 is TGTGCCAGCAGCTTACTTTCAGGGGCACTAGGCGAGCAGTACTTC.

The chain is built from TRBV5-4 and TRBJ2-2; 7 bases line up with TRBD2. The CDR3 contains 16 residues. Germline V gene lookup returns CDR1 SGHNT and CDR2 YYREEE (reference sequence). The trim removed 4 bases at V and 4 bases at J, leaving 10 bases unmatched. The CDR3 is CASSPGGYRSTGELFF. The CDR3 coding sequence is TGTGCCAGCAGCCCCGGGGGGTATCGGAGCACCGGGGAGCTGTTTTTT. Full variable domain (rest looked up from reference TRBV5-4 and TRBJ2-2): ETGVTQSPTHLIKTRGQQVTLRCSSQSGHNTVSWYQQALGQGPQFIFQYYREEENGRGNFPPRFSGLQFPNYSSELNVNALELDDSALYLCASSPGGYRSTGELFFGEGSRLTVL.